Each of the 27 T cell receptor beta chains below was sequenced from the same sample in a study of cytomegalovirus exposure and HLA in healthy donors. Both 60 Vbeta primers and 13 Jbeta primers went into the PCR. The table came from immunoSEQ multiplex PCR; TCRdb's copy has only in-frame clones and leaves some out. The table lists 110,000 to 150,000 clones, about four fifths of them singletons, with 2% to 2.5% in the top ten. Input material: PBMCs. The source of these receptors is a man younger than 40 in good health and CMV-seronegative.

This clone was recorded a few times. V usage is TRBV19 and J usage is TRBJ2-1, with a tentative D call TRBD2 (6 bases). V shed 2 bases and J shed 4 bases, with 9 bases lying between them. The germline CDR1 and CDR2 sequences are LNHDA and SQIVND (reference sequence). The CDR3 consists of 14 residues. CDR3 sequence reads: CASSIRGKYNEQFF. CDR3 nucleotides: TGTGCCAGTAGTATACGCGGGAAATACAATGAGCAGTTCTTC.

The CDR3 DNA is TGCGCCAGCGGACTGACTAGCGGCTACTCCTACGAGCAGTACTTC. Protein: CASGLTSGYSYEQYF. The V call is TRBV4-1, the J call TRBJ2-7; 9 positions agree with TRBD2. CDR3 length: 15 amino acids. CDR1 MGHRA and CDR2 YSYEKL come from the germline V gene. Trimming removed 8 bases from V and 0 bases from J; junction bases left unmatched: 8.

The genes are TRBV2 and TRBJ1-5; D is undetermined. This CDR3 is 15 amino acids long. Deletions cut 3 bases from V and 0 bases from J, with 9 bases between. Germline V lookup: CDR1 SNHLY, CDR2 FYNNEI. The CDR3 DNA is TGTGCCAGCAGTGAGTTCCAGTATAGCAATCAGCCCCAGCATTTT. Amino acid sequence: CASSEFQYSNQPQHF.

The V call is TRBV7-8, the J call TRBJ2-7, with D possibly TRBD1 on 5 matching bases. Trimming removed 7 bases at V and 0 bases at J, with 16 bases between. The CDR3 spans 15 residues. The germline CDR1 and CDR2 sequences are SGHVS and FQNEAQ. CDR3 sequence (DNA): TGTGCCAGCATATTCACAGGAGTAAGCTCCTACGAGCAGTACTTC. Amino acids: CASIFTGVSSYEQYF. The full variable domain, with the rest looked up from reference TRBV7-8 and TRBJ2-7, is GAGVSQSPRYKVAKRGQDVALRCDPISGHVSLFWYQQALGQGPEFLTYFQNEAQLDKSGLPSDRFFAERPEGSVSTLKIQRTQQEDSAVYLCASIFTGVSSYEQYFGPGTRLTVT.

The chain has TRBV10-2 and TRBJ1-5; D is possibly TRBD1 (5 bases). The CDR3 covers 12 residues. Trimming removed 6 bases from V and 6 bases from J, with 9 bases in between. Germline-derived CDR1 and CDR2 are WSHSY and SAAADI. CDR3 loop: CASREGSQPQHF. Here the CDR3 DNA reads TGCGCCAGCAGGGAGGGGAGTCAGCCCCAGCATTTT.

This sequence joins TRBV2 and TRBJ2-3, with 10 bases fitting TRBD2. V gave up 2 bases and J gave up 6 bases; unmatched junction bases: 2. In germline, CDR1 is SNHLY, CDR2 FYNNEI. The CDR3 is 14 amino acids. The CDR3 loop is CASSELAGADTQYF. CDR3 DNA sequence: TGTGCCAGCAGTGAACTAGCGGGGGCTGATACGCAGTATTTT.

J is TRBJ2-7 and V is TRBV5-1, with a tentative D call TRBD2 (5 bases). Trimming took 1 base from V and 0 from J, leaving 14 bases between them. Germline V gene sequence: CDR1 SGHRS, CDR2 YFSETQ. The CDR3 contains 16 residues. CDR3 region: CASSLFPAGSSYEQYF. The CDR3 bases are TGCGCCAGCAGCTTGTTCCCTGCGGGTAGCTCCTACGAGCAGTACTTC. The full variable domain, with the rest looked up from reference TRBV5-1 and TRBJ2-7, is KAGVTQTPRYLIKTRGQQVTLSCSPISGHRSVSWYQQTPGQGLQFLFEYFSETQRNKGNFPGRFSGRQFSNSRSEMNVSTLELGDSALYLCASSLFPAGSSYEQYFGPGTRLTVT.

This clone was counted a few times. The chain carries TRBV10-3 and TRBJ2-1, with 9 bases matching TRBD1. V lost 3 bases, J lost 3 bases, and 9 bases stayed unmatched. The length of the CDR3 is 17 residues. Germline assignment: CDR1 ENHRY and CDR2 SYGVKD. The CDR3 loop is CAISERYGQGSYNEQFF. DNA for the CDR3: TGTGCCATCAGTGAAAGGTATGGACAGGGGAGCTACAATGAGCAGTTCTTC.

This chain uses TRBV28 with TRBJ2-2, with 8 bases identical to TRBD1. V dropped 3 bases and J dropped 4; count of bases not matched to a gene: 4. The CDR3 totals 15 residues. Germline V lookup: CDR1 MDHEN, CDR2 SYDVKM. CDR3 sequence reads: CASSFLDRATGELFF. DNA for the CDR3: TGTGCCAGCAGTTTTCTGGACAGGGCCACCGGGGAGCTGTTTTTT.

CDR3 amino acids: CASSQGLAETYEQYF. In nucleotides, the CDR3 is TGTGCCAGCAGTCAAGGACTAGCGGAAACCTACGAGCAGTACTTC. V and J are TRBV27 and TRBJ2-7; 10 bases line up with TRBD2. This CDR3 region has 15 residues. CDR1 and CDR2 (germline): MNHEY, SMNVEV (reference sequence). J lost 2 bases, V lost 5 bases, and 6 bases had no gene match.

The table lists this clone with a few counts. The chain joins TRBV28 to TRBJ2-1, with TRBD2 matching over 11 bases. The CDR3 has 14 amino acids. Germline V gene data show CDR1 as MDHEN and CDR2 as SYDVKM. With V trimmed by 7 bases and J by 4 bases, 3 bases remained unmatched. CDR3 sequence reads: CASKIAGGYNEQFF. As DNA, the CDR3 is TGTGCCAGCAAAATAGCGGGAGGGTACAATGAGCAGTTCTTC.

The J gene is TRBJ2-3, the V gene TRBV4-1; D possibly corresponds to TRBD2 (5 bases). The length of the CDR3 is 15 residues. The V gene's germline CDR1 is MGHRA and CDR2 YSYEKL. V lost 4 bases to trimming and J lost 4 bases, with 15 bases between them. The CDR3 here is CASSREARGPDTQYF. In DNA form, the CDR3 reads TGCGCCAGCAGCCGAGAAGCCCGGGGTCCAGATACGCAGTATTTT.

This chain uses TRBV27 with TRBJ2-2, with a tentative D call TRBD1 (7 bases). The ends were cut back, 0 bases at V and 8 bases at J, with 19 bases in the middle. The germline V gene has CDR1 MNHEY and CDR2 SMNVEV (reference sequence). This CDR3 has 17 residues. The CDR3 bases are TGTGCCAGCAGTTTATCGTTCGACAGGGAGGTCAAAGGGGAGCTGTTTTTT. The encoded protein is CASSLSFDREVKGELFF.

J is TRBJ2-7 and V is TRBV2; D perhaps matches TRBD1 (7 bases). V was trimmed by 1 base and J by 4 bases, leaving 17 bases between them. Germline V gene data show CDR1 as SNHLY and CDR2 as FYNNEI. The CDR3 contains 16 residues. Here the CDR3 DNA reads TGTGCCAGCAGTGAAGGGTTTGTACAGGGGACTTACGAGCAGTACTTC. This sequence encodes CASSEGFVQGTYEQYF.

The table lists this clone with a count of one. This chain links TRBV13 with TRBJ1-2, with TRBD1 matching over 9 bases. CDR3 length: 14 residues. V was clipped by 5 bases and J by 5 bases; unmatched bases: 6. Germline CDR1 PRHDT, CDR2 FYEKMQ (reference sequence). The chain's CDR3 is CASSPWGQGYGYTF. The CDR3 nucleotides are TGTGCCAGCAGCCCATGGGGACAGGGATATGGCTACACCTTC.

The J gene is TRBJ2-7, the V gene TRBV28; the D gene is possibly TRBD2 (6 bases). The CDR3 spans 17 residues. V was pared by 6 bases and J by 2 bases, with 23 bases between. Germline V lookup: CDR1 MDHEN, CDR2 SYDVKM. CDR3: CASSLGGLRRLAYEQYF. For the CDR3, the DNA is TGTGCCAGCAGCCTGGGGGGACTGCGAAGGTTGGCCTACGAGCAGTACTTC.

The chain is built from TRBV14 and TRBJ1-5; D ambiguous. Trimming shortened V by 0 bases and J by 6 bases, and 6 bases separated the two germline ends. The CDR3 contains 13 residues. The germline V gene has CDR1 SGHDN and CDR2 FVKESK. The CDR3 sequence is CASSQDERQPQHF. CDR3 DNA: TGTGCCAGCAGCCAAGACGAGCGTCAGCCCCAGCATTTT.

The CDR3 DNA follows: TGCGCCAGCAGCTTGTGGCACAGGGGCTTCCATGGCTACACCTTC. This sequence encodes CASSLWHRGFHGYTF. The V call is TRBV5-1, the J call TRBJ1-2; 7 bases match TRBD1. The J segment lost 6 bases and the V segment lost 1 base, leaving 9 bases of the junction unmatched. Germline CDR1 reads SGHRS; CDR2 reads YFSETQ. This CDR3 comprises 15 residues.

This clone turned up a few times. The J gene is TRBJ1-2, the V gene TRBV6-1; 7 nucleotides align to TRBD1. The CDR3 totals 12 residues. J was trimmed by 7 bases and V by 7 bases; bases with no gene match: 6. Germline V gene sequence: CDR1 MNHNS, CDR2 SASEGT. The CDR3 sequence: CASTLDRVGYTF. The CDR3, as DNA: TGTGCCAGCACCTTAGACAGGGTTGGCTACACCTTC.

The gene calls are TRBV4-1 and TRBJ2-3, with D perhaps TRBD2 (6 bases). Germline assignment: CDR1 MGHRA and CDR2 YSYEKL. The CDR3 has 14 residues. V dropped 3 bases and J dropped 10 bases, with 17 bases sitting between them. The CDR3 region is CASSQLLAVWAQYF. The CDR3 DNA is TGCGCCAGCAGCCAGTTACTAGCAGTGTGGGCGCAGTATTTT.

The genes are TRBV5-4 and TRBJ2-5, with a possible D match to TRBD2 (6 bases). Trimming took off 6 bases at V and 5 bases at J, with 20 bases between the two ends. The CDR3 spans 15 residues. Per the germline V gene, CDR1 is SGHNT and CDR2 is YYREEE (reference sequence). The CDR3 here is CASTDLGLAAETQYF. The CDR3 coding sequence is TGTGCCAGCACCGATCTGGGACTGGCAGCGGAGACCCAGTACTTC.

The CDR3 DNA reads TGTGCCAGCAGTTTATATGGGGCCCCCTACAATGAGCAGTTCTTC. This codes for CASSLYGAPYNEQFF. The chain employs TRBV28 and TRBJ2-1, with a weak D call TRBD1 (5 bases). CDR1 is MDHEN and CDR2 is SYDVKM in the germline V gene. V was shortened by 1 base and J by 2 bases, with 9 bases between the two germline ends. The CDR3 has 15 amino acids.

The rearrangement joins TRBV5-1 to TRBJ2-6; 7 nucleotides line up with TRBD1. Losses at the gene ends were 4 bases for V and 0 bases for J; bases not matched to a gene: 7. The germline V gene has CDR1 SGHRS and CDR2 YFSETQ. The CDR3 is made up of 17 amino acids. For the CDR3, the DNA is TGCGCCAGCAGCCGCTGGACAGGAACCTCTGGGGCCAACGTCCTGACTTTC. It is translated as CASSRWTGTSGANVLTF.

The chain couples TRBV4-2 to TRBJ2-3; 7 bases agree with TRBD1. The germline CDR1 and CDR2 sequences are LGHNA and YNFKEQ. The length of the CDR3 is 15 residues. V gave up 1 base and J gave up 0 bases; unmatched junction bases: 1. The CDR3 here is CASSQGQGSTDTQYF. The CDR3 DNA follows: TGTGCCAGCAGCCAAGGACAGGGTAGCACAGATACGCAGTATTTT.

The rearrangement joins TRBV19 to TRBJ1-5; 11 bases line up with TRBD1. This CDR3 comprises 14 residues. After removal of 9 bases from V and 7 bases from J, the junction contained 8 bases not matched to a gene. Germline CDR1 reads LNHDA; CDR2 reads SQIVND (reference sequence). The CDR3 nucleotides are TGTGCCAGCGGGGGACAGGGGGGTAACCAGCCCCAGCATTTT. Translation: CASGGQGGNQPQHF.

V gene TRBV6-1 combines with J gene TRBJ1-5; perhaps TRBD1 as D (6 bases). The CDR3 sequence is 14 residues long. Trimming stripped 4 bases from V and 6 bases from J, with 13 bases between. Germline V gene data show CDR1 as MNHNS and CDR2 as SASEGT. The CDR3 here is CASSVDRGSQPQHF. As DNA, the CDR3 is TGTGCCAGCAGTGTCGATAGGGGGAGTCAGCCCCAGCATTTT.

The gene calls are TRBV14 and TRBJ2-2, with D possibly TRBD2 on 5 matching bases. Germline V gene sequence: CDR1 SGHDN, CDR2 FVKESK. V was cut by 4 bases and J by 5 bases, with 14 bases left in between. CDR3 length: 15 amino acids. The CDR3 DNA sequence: TGTGCCAGCAGCCCGGACCTCCGGAGGACCGGGGAGCTGTTTTTT. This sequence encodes CASSPDLRRTGELFF.